The rows below give T cell receptor beta chains drawn from one sample of a study of T cell responses to AZD1222 COVID-19 vaccine. Here immunoSEQ multiplex PCR was the method, and the copy in TCRdb shows in-frame clones only, minus some. The profile shows about 200,000 clones, approximately 95% of them singletons. Specimen: peripheral blood, collected 28 days after the second AZD1222 dose. The receptors here all came from an adult who received the AZD1222 COVID-19 vaccine. The CDR3 runs from the conserved cysteine through the conserved F or W. The D gene is left open where the match is weak. Not all rows give a size; the values are once, few, many and, for expanded clones, a class.

>NA|TRBJ1-6|TRBV2|NA
CASSEVPEMSSYNSPLHF
TGTGCCAGCAGTGAAGTCCCCGAAATGAGCTCCTATAATTCACCCCTCCACTTT
>NA|TRBJ1-6|TRBV27|NA
CASSPGHPRSSYNSPLHF
TGTGCCAGCAGTCCCGGACACCCACGTAGCTCCTATAATTCACCCCTCCACTTT
>few|TRBJ2-1|TRBV30|TRBD2
CAWGKGLAVDEQFF
TGTGCCTGGGGCAAGGGACTAGCTGTCGATGAGCAGTTCTTC
>NA|TRBJ2-4|TRBV18|NA
CASSPPGAKNIQYF
TGTGCCAGCTCACCACCAGGAGCCAAAAACATTCAGTACTTC
>NA|TRBJ2-7|TRBV24-1|NA
CATSDFRSGEQYF
TGTGCCACCAGTGATTTCCGCTCGGGAGAGCAGTACTTC
>NA|TRBJ2-7|TRBV28|NA
CASSRHYEQYF
TGTGCCAGCAGTCGACACTACGAGCAGTACTTC
>once|TRBJ1-5|TRBV6-5|NA
CASSLRGTVQPQHF
TGTGCCAGCAGCCTCAGGGGAACGGTTCAGCCCCAGCATTTT
>NA|TRBJ1-2|TRBV18|NA
CASSPELDGGYTF
TGTGCCAGCTCACCAGAGCTGGACGGTGGCTACACCTTC
>NA|TRBJ1-3|TRBV5-1|NA
CASSDRAGTGNTIYF
TGCGCCAGCAGCGATAGGGCGGGTACTGGAAACACCATATATTTT
>NA|TRBJ1-2|TRBV5-6|NA
CATQARTAFYGYTF
TGTGCCACCCAGGCGCGGACAGCCTTCTATGGCTACACCTTC
>NA|TRBJ1-4|TRBV5-8|NA
CASSSSTATEKLFF
TGTGCCAGCAGCTCATCGACAGCAACTGAAAAACTGTTTTTT
>NA|TRBJ1-3|TRBV4-1|NA
CASSHGEYLQGANSGNTIYF
TGCGCCAGCAGCCATGGGGAATACCTACAGGGTGCAAACTCTGGAAACACCATATATTTT
>NA|TRBJ2-7|TRBV15|TRBD1
CATSGDRGMEQYF
TGTGCCACCAGCGGGGACAGGGGGATGGAGCAGTACTTC